The entry below gives a single TCR beta chain sequence along with its context. The sample comes from a study of blood T cell repertoires in COVID-19. Across the whole study: The study drew acute and convalescent COVID-19 samples from the United States, Italy and Spain. T cells, B-cell-depleted T cells, or PBMCs provided the cDNA or gDNA that served as material.

The length of the CDR3 is 15 residues. J lost 1 base, V lost 4 bases, and 4 bases had no gene match. CDR1 is SGHVS and CDR2 is FQNEAQ in the germline V gene. Libraries were prepared by immunoSEQ multiplex PCR; TCRdb keeps only in-frame clonotypes and omits some of them. The repertoire holds a few hundred thousand clones, with approximately 78% as singletons. This clonotype originated in an older woman with COVID-19, enrolled during active disease. The chain combines TRBV7-8 with TRBJ2-3, with 8 bases aligning to TRBD1. Sequenced input: peripheral blood. The CDR3 region has the DNA TGTGCCAGCAGCTCGACAGGGGCCCGCACAGATACGCAGTATTTT. It translates to CASSSTGARTDTQYF.